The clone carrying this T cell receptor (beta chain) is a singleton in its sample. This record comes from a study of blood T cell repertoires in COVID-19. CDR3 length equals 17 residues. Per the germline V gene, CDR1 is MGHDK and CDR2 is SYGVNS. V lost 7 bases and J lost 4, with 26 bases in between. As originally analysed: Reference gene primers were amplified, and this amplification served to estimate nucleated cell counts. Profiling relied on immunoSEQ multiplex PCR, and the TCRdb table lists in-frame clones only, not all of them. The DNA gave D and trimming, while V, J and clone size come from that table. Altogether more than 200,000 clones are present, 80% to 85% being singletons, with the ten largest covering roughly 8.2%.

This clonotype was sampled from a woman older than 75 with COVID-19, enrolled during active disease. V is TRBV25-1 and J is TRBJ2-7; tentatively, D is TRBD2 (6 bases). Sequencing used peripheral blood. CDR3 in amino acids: CASTGLWDFRIRYEQYF. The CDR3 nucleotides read TGTGCCAGCACAGGTCTATGGGACTTCCGAATCCGGTACGAGCAGTACTTC.